This is a list of T cell receptor beta chains from one sample in a study of blood T cell repertoires in COVID-19. Sequencing used immunoSEQ multiplex PCR; TCRdb keeps in-frame clones, though not all of them. The sample lists roughly 92,000 clones, approximately 86% occurring once. Sequenced input: peripheral blood. These receptors were collected from a man aged 50 to 59 with acute or convalescent COVID-19. Each CDR3 is given with its conserved first and last residue. D genes are given only for firm matches. Not all rows give a size; the values are once, few, many and, for expanded clones, a class.

TRBV9	-	TRBJ2-5	TRBD2	CASSVDASGHQETQYF	TGTGCCAGCAGCGTAGATGCTAGCGGTCACCAAGAGACCCAGTACTTC
TRBV2	-	TRBJ1-3	-	CASSEGGRRGNTIYF	TGTGCCAGCAGTGAGGGAGGCAGGAGGGGAAACACCATATATTTT
TRBV2	-	TRBJ2-3	TRBD2	CASNLGGKAVGTQYF	TGTGCCAGCAACCTCGGGGGGAAGGCAGTGGGTACGCAGTATTTT
TRBV11-2	-	TRBJ1-2	-	CASSFGSDYGYTF	TGTGCCAGCAGCTTTGGTTCAGACTATGGCTACACCTTC
TRBV19	-	TRBJ1-1	-	CASSPWEGRNTEAFF	TGTGCCAGTAGCCCATGGGAAGGGAGGAACACTGAAGCTTTCTTT
TRBV19	-	TRBJ2-7	TRBD1	CASRQEGAPPYEQYF	TGTGCCAGTAGGCAAGAGGGGGCGCCTCCCTACGAGCAGTACTTC
TRBV6-5	-	TRBJ1-2	-	CASSLRVGMENTF	TGTGCCAGCAGTTTGCGGGTGGGGATGGAAAACACCTTC
TRBV27	-	TRBJ2-1	TRBD1	CASSRPDRGNEQFF	TGTGCCAGCAGCCGTCCGGACAGGGGTAATGAGCAGTTCTTC
TRBV11-2	-	TRBJ2-2	-	CASSLRPGDTGELFF	TGTGCCAGCAGCTTAAGGCCCGGGGACACCGGGGAGCTGTTTTTT
TRBV7-9	-	TRBJ2-5	-	CASSLAVTRPQETQYF	TGTGCCAGCAGCTTAGCAGTGACTAGGCCCCAAGAGACCCAGTACTTC
TRBV10-3	-	TRBJ1-2	-	CAISGEERWDYGYTF	TGTGCCATCTCGGGGGAGGAGAGGTGGGACTATGGCTACACCTTC
TRBV5-1	-	TRBJ2-3	-	CASSLGHRDLNTDTQYF	TGCGCCAGCAGCTTGGGCCACAGAGACCTAAACACAGATACGCAGTATTTT
TRBV25-1	-	TRBJ2-3	TRBD2	CASSVTSGSPIKKYF	TGTGCCAGCAGTGTGACTAGCGGGAGCCCCATCAAGAAGTATTTT
TRBV4-1	-	TRBJ1-1	TRBD1	CASSLRTGAVPRGAFF	TGCGCCAGCAGCCTACGGACAGGGGCCGTTCCAAGAGGAGCTTTCTTT
TRBV6-2/TRBV6-3	few	TRBJ2-7	TRBD1	CASSSTYRRDRGREQYF	TGTGCCAGCAGCTCTACTTACCGCCGGGACAGGGGGCGTGAGCAGTACTTC
TRBV3-1/TRBV3-2	-	TRBJ2-7	TRBD1	CASSQDLTGGSNEQYF	TGTGCCAGCAGCCAAGATTTAACAGGGGGCTCAAACGAGCAGTACTTC
TRBV7-9	few	TRBJ2-6	-	CASSKDSSPGANVLTF	TGTGCCAGCAGCAAGGACAGTTCCCCTGGGGCCAACGTCCTGACTTTC
TRBV27	-	TRBJ1-1	-	CASSSTNPGGRAEAFF	TGTGCCAGCAGTTCCACGAATCCGGGTGGTCGGGCTGAAGCTTTCTTT
TRBV7-7	-	TRBJ1-1	TRBD1	CASSLRHRTGSGTEAFF	TGTGCCAGCAGCTTACGTCACCGGACAGGATCGGGCACTGAAGCTTTCTTT
TRBV2	-	TRBJ1-2	-	CASRRTERYGYTF	TGTGCCAGCAGGCGGACAGAACGCTATGGCTACACCTTC
TRBV7-8	-	TRBJ2-5	TRBD2	CASSPQGGSGSAETQYF	TGTGCCAGCAGCCCCCAGGGGGGTAGCGGGAGCGCGGAGACCCAGTACTTC
TRBV15	-	TRBJ2-3	-	CATSSGGTDTQYF	TGTGCCACCAGCAGTGGAGGCACAGATACGCAGTATTTT
TRBV9	-	TRBJ2-7	-	CASSVGLGGDRAYEQYF	TGTGCCAGCAGCGTAGGTTTGGGAGGAGACAGGGCCTACGAGCAGTACTTC
TRBV27	-	TRBJ2-7	-	CASSLWGGNEQYF	TGTGCCAGCAGTTTATGGGGGGGCAACGAGCAGTACTTC
TRBV13	-	TRBJ2-7	TRBD1	CASSNKLRQGTYEQYF	TGTGCCAGCAGTAACAAGTTGCGACAGGGGACCTACGAGCAGTACTTC
TRBV23-1	once	TRBJ2-5	-	CASSQSSEGPQETQYF	TGCGCCAGCAGTCAATCGAGTGAGGGCCCGCAAGAGACCCAGTACTTC
TRBV2	-	TRBJ1-2	TRBD1	CASSERRQGSGYTF	TGTGCCAGCAGTGAACGGCGACAGGGGAGCGGCTACACCTTC
TRBV19	-	TRBJ1-2	TRBD1	CASSFPGQGAKGYTF	TGTGCCAGTAGTTTCCCGGGACAGGGGGCTAAGGGCTACACCTTC
TRBV12-3/TRBV12-4	-	TRBJ2-1	-	CASSLYGGEQFF	TGTGCCAGCAGTTTATACGGCGGGGAGCAGTTCTTC
TRBV19	few	TRBJ1-5	TRBD1	CASSDRGRGNQPQHF	TGTGCCAGTAGCGACAGGGGTAGGGGCAATCAGCCCCAGCATTTT
TRBV2	-	TRBJ1-1	-	CASRELANTEAFF	TGTGCCAGCAGGGAACTGGCCAACACTGAAGCTTTCTTT
TRBV6-5	-	TRBJ2-5	TRBD2	CATYGPGLGEETQYF	TGTGCCACCTACGGACCGGGACTAGGGGAAGAGACCCAGTACTTC
TRBV7-8	once	TRBJ2-7	TRBD2	CASSLDPLAGANEQYF	TGTGCCAGCAGCTTAGATCCCCTAGCGGGGGCTAACGAGCAGTACTTC
TRBV5-1	-	TRBJ1-5	-	CASSLQGDHQPQHF	TGCGCCAGCAGCTTACAAGGGGATCATCAGCCCCAGCATTTT
TRBV9	few	TRBJ2-5	TRBD2	CASSVGLAGIQETQYF	TGTGCCAGCAGCGTAGGACTAGCGGGAATCCAAGAGACCCAGTACTTC
TRBV5-1	-	TRBJ2-1	-	CASSSGTPREQFF	TGCGCCAGCAGCTCTGGGACTCCCCGGGAGCAGTTCTTC
TRBV5-4	-	TRBJ2-3	TRBD2	CASSETSGRLADTQYF	TGTGCCAGCAGCGAGACTAGCGGGAGATTGGCAGATACGCAGTATTTT
TRBV7-9	few	TRBJ1-1	-	CASSPPIGGTEAFF	TGTGCCAGCAGCCCCCCGATCGGGGGGACTGAAGCTTTCTTT
TRBV4-1	few	TRBJ1-3	TRBD1	CASSQDRQGQGISGNTIYF	TGCGCCAGCAGCCAAGATCGACAGGGGCAAGGTATCTCTGGAAACACCATATATTTT
TRBV18	-	TRBJ2-3	-	CASSSLEDTQYF	TGTGCCAGCTCATCATTAGAAGATACGCAGTATTTT
TRBV5-1	-	TRBJ2-3	TRBD1	CASSKGQGTDTQYF	TGCGCCAGCAGCAAGGGACAGGGAACAGATACGCAGTATTTT
TRBV18	-	TRBJ2-2	TRBD2	CASSPTLAANTGELFF	TGTGCCAGCTCACCCACACTAGCGGCTAACACCGGGGAGCTGTTTTTT
TRBV6-1	few	TRBJ2-7	TRBD2	CASSELIAGWEQYF	TGTGCCAGCAGTGAATTGATAGCGGGGTGGGAGCAGTACTTC
TRBV7-8	once	TRBJ2-7	TRBD1	CASSAGQGIHEQYF	TGTGCCAGCAGCGCGGGACAGGGAATCCACGAGCAGTACTTC
TRBV2	once	TRBJ1-1	-	CASTSSGNTEAFF	TGTGCCAGCACCTCCTCGGGGAACACTGAAGCTTTCTTT
TRBV11-2	-	TRBJ2-1	TRBD2	CASSGGLASEQFF	TGTGCCAGCAGCGGGGGACTAGCAAGCGAGCAGTTCTTC
TRBV6-5	-	TRBJ1-2	TRBD1	CASSKQRQGDYGYTF	TGTGCCAGCAGTAAACAAAGACAGGGGGACTATGGCTACACCTTC
TRBV3-1/TRBV3-2	-	TRBJ2-7	-	CASSPRQSYEQYF	TGTGCCAGCAGCCCCCGACAAAGCTACGAGCAGTACTTC
TRBV11-3	-	TRBJ1-5	-	CASSLGGQLGRAGQPQHF	TGTGCCAGCAGCTTAGGGGGACAATTGGGCAGGGCAGGGCAGCCCCAGCATTTT
TRBV6-5	-	TRBJ1-1	-	CASRPGGAEAFF	TGTGCCAGCAGACCGGGGGGCGCTGAAGCTTTCTTT
TRBV2	-	TRBJ2-3	TRBD2	CASSEVNSGRAIASTDTQYF	TGTGCCAGCAGTGAAGTAAATAGCGGGAGGGCCATTGCTAGCACAGATACGCAGTATTTT
TRBV19	-	TRBJ2-1	TRBD2	CASSIDLAGVGNEQFF	TGTGCCAGTAGTATAGATCTAGCGGGAGTTGGCAATGAGCAGTTCTTC
TRBV5-8	-	TRBJ2-7	-	CASSSLGSSYEQYF	TGTGCCAGCAGCTCCTTGGGGAGCTCCTACGAGCAGTACTTC
TRBV7-9	-	TRBJ2-1	-	CASSLATDNEQFF	TGTGCCAGCAGCTTAGCGACTGACAATGAGCAGTTCTTC
TRBV4-1	-	TRBJ2-7	TRBD2	CASSQDRAGVPSDEQYF	TGCGCCAGCAGCCAAGATCGGGCGGGGGTCCCATCCGACGAGCAGTACTTC
TRBV18	-	TRBJ2-3	TRBD2	CASSPSTSGRVADTQYF	TGTGCCAGCTCACCGTCTACTAGCGGGAGAGTCGCAGATACGCAGTATTTT
TRBV11-2	once	TRBJ1-6	-	CASSRVYGNSPLHF	TGTGCCAGCTCCAGGGTATATGGTAATTCACCCCTCCACTTT
TRBV10-2	few	TRBJ2-7	TRBD2	CASSTGTSGTEQYF	TGCGCCAGCAGTACAGGGACTAGCGGGACCGAGCAGTACTTC
TRBV4-1	-	TRBJ1-5	-	CASSQGMGRHPQHF	TGCGCCAGCAGCCAAGGAATGGGGCGACATCCCCAGCATTTT
TRBV6-2/TRBV6-3	few	TRBJ1-5	TRBD1	CASSYQGARSNQPQHF	TGTGCCAGCAGTTACCAGGGGGCGAGGAGCAATCAGCCCCAGCATTTT